Below are 23 T cell receptor beta chains sequenced from a single sample in a study of response to subunit inactivated influenza vaccine. A single record per CDR3 protein comes from TCRdb applying MiXCR to the RT-PCR reads. The table records about 700,000 distinct CDR3 sequences, about a sixth of them present only once. The source material was PBMCs from blood, sampled 11 to 12 days after vaccination. The receptor set was obtained from a man aged 45 to 65 who received an inactivated influenza vaccine.

V is TRBV14 and J is TRBJ2-3, with 8 bases fitting TRBD2. The CDR3 is 16 residues long. With 4 bases clipped from V and 2 bases from J, the junction kept 8 bases outside the gene matches. CDR1 and CDR2 from the germline V gene are SGHDN and FVKESK. CDR3 amino acids: CASSLQAGEVTDTQYF. For the CDR3, the DNA is TGTGCCAGCAGCCTGCAAGCGGGAGAAGTCACAGATACGCAGTATTTT. The full variable domain, in which reference TRBV14 and TRBJ2-3 provide the parts outside the CDR3, is EAGVTQFPSHSVIEKGQTVTLRCDPISGHDNLYWYRRVMGKEIKFLLHFVKESKQDESGMPNNRFLAERTGGTYSTLKVQPAELEDSGVYFCASSLQAGEVTDTQYFGPGTRLTVL.

The rearrangement joins TRBV3-1 to TRBJ2-7; 7 bases are a match to TRBD1. Per the germline V gene, CDR1 is LGHDT and CDR2 is YNNKEL (reference sequence). The CDR3 runs to 13 residues. Unmatched junction bases numbered 4, after V lost 2 bases and J lost 6 bases. The CDR3 sequence is CASSQTTGSEQYF. CDR3 DNA sequence: TGTGCCAGCAGCCAAACGACAGGGTCCGAGCAGTACTTC.

The sample holds many counts of this clonotype. CDR3: CASSLGLAGVSNEQFF. CDR3 in DNA: TGTGCCAGCAGTTTAGGGCTAGCGGGGGTTAGCAATGAGCAGTTCTTC. J is TRBJ2-1 and V is TRBV12-3 or TRBV12-4; TRBD2 aligns across 10 bases. The ends lost 1 base at V and 6 bases at J; junction bases unmatched: 6. The CDR3 sequence is 16 residues long.

The chain is built from TRBV6-4 and TRBJ2-1; 13 positions agree with TRBD2. V gave up 5 bases and J gave up 5 bases; unmatched junction bases: 3. Per germline, CDR1 MRHNA and CDR2 SNTAGT. This CDR3 contains 15 residues. The CDR3 DNA sequence: TGTGCCAGCAGTAAAGGACTAGCGGGGGACAATGAGCAGTTCTTC. It specifies CASSKGLAGDNEQFF.

This clonotype was counted a few times. The chain recombines TRBV20-1 with TRBJ1-6; no clear D gene. V lost 4 bases to trimming and J lost 6 bases, with 10 bases between them. The CDR3 is 13 residues long. The germline V gene has CDR1 DFQATT and CDR2 SNEGSKA (reference sequence). CDR3 sequence reads: CSATPTFNSPLHF. CDR3 in DNA: TGCAGTGCTACTCCGACTTTTAATTCACCCCTCCACTTT.

The chain uses TRBV27 and TRBJ1-1; no reliable D call. This CDR3 is 13 amino acids long. Trimming removed 6 bases at V and 4 bases at J, with 12 bases between. CDR1 and CDR2 from the germline V gene are MNHEY and SMNVEV (reference sequence). In DNA form, the CDR3 reads TGTGCCAGCAGGGGCGGGAAAGGCACTGAAGCTTTCTTT. Protein product: CASRGGKGTEAFF.

This clonotype showed up just a few times. The gene calls are TRBV20-1 and TRBJ2-7; no clear D gene. V lost 0 bases and J lost 3, with 15 bases in between. Germline assignment: CDR1 DFQATT and CDR2 SNEGSKA (reference sequence). This CDR3 comprises 15 residues. The CDR3: CSARDPRRIHYEQYF. In DNA form, the CDR3 reads TGCAGTGCTAGAGACCCCCGACGGATCCACTACGAGCAGTACTTC.

The J gene is TRBJ1-1, the V gene TRBV7-9; D gene ambiguous. The length of the CDR3 is 13 residues. V was pared by 9 bases and J by 1 base, with 12 bases between. The germline V gene has CDR1 SEHNR and CDR2 FQNEAQ (reference sequence). The CDR3 DNA is TGTGCCAGTAAGCTAGGGTCGAACACTGAAGCTTTCTTT. It encodes CASKLGSNTEAFF. The whole variable domain, filled in from reference TRBV7-9 and TRBJ1-1, reads DTGVSQNPRHKITKRGQNVTFRCDPISEHNRLYWYRQTLGQGPEFLTYFQNEAQLEKSRLLSDRFSAERPKGSFSTLEIQRTEQGDSAMYLCASKLGSNTEAFFGQGTRLTVV.

This clonotype has a count of ten or more. A read error may account for a junction end that differs from germline. The chain carries TRBV29-1 and TRBJ2-7; D is possibly TRBD2 (5 bases). The germline V gene encodes CDR1 SQVTM and CDR2 ANQGSEA. CDR3 length: 13 residues. The CDR3 here is CSVLSPRSGDNLF. The CDR3, as DNA: TGCAGCGTTCTATCACCTCGAAGCGGTGATAACCTCTTC.

The genes are TRBV6-1 and TRBJ2-1, with TRBD1 identical over 9 bases. The CDR3 extends over 14 amino acids. Germline-derived CDR1 and CDR2 are MNHNS and SASEGT. The V gene end was trimmed by 7 bases and the J gene end by 7 bases; junction bases not matched to a gene: 8. The CDR3 DNA follows: TGTGCCAGCACCGGGACAGGGATGACGAATGAGCAGTTCTTC. Translating it yields CASTGTGMTNEQFF.

Only a few counts were recorded for this clonotype. This rearrangement joins TRBV7-9 to TRBJ2-7; D is unclear. The CDR3 is 17 residues long. Trimming left V 4 bases short and J 5 bases short, with 24 bases between. The germline gives CDR1 SEHNR, CDR2 FQNEAQ (reference sequence). The CDR3 bases are TGTGCCAGCAGCTCCCCGAGTGCCCAGCCGCTTCGAGACGAGCAGTACTTC. Translated, it gives CASSSPSAQPLRDEQYF. The whole variable domain, filled in from reference TRBV7-9 and TRBJ2-7, reads DTGVSQNPRHKITKRGQNVTFRCDPISEHNRLYWYRQTLGQGPEFLTYFQNEAQLEKSRLLSDRFSAERPKGSFSTLEIQRTEQGDSAMYLCASSSPSAQPLRDEQYFGPGTRLTVT.

This clonotype showed up just a few times. The chain uses TRBV12-3 or TRBV12-4 and TRBJ2-7; 7 nucleotides align to TRBD1. Losses at the gene ends were 2 bases for V and 2 bases for J; bases not matched to a gene: 3. This CDR3 has 14 residues. CDR3 amino acids: CASSLQGETYEQYF. The CDR3 DNA reads TGTGCCAGCAGTTTACAGGGGGAGACCTACGAGCAGTACTTC.

In this sample, this clonotype turned up a few times. The rearrangement uses TRBV15 and TRBJ2-7; D might be TRBD1 or TRBD2, each matching 5 bases. V was trimmed by 3 bases and J by 0 bases, leaving 15 bases between them. This CDR3 is 16 amino acids long. The germline gives CDR1 LNHNV, CDR2 YYDKDF (reference sequence). In DNA form, the CDR3 reads TGTGCCACCAGCAGGACCGGGACCCGGAGCTCCTACGAGCAGTACTTC. Translation: CATSRTGTRSSYEQYF.

CDR3 sequence reads: CASSNQIYNSPLHF. DNA for the CDR3: TGTGCCAGCAGCAACCAGATATATAATTCACCCCTCCACTTT. V is TRBV28 and J is TRBJ1-6, with no clear D. This CDR3 is 14 amino acids long. The V gene lost 6 bases and the J gene lost 4 bases, with 10 bases spanning the gap. Germline V lookup: CDR1 MDHEN, CDR2 SYDVKM.

The chain combines TRBV10-3 with TRBJ1-1; D might be TRBD1 (5 bases). Germline loops: CDR1 ENHRY, CDR2 SYGVKD. CDR3 length equals 14 residues. The V and J ends lost 2 bases and 4 bases respectively, with 11 bases between them. The CDR3 DNA is TGTGCCATCAGTGAGGGCAGGGTTCGCACTGAAGCTTTCTTT. It encodes CAISEGRVRTEAFF.

The chain links TRBV10-3 to TRBJ1-4, with 9 positions matching TRBD1. The trim removed 10 bases at V and 6 bases at J, leaving 12 bases unmatched. Germline CDR1 and CDR2: ENHRY and SYGVKD. The CDR3 loop spans 15 amino acids. CDR3 residues: CASNTGGRIDEKLFF. The CDR3 bases are TGTGCCAGCAATACAGGGGGCCGGATTGATGAAAAACTGTTTTTT.

This clonotype was picked up a small number of times. This chain connects TRBV12-3 or TRBV12-4 to TRBJ2-7; TRBD2 matches 10 bases. CDR3 size: 15 residues. V shed 3 bases and J 3 bases; nucleotides not matched to a gene: 5. CDR3 DNA: TGTGCCAGCAGTTTTGGACTAGCGGCCTACTACGAGCAGTACTTC. Its protein product is CASSFGLAAYYEQYF.

This clonotype was seen a few times. CDR3 region: CSASGGVYGYTF. For the CDR3, the DNA is TGCAGTGCTTCAGGAGGGGTCTATGGCTACACCTTC. The rearrangement links TRBV20-1 to TRBJ1-2, with D maybe TRBD1 (5 bases). The CDR3 is 12 amino acids. V shed 5 bases and J shed 4 bases, with 11 bases lying between them. The germline V gene has CDR1 DFQATT and CDR2 SNEGSKA (reference sequence).

The V and J genes are TRBV7-8 and TRBJ2-3; D is perhaps TRBD2 (5 bases). The CDR3 length is 11 residues. The germline gives CDR1 SGHVS, CDR2 FQNEAQ. With 5 bases removed from V and 7 bases from J, the gap between germline ends came to 7 bases. The CDR3 DNA sequence: TGTGCCAGCAGCCCGGGGAATACGCAGTATTTT. This codes for CASSPGNTQYF.

This clonotype turned up a few times. The rearrangement links TRBV7-6 to TRBJ2-5; a possible D gene is TRBD2 (5 bases). CDR3 length: 15 residues. Germline CDR1 SGHVS, CDR2 FNYEAQ. V lost 1 base and J lost 3, with 12 bases in between. This CDR3 is CASSLDGIPEETQYF. Written as DNA, the CDR3 is TGTGCCAGCAGCTTAGACGGGATCCCCGAAGAGACCCAGTACTTC.

This clonotype was counted many times. The V call is TRBV5-1, the J call TRBJ2-3; D might be TRBD1 (5 bases). The V end lost 0 bases, the J end lost 2 bases, and 10 bases lay between the germline ends. Germline V CDR1 and CDR2: SGHRS, YFSETQ. The CDR3 contains 15 residues. This CDR3 is CASSLGGRDTDTQYF. The DNA for the CDR3 is TGCGCCAGCAGCTTGGGTGGCAGGGACACAGATACGCAGTATTTT.

This clonotype was counted only a few times. The V and J genes are TRBV4-2 and TRBJ2-2; TRBD1 agrees at 7 bases. Per germline, CDR1 LGHNA and CDR2 YNFKEQ. After removal of 5 bases from V and 4 bases from J, the junction contained 4 bases not matched to a gene. The CDR3 is 14 residues long. This CDR3 is CASSDRVTTGELFF. DNA for the CDR3: TGTGCCAGCAGCGACAGGGTTACCACCGGGGAGCTGTTTTTT.

This clonotype came up a few times. The chain joins TRBV6-1 to TRBJ2-5, with TRBD1 matching 7 bases. The length of the CDR3 is 18 residues. V was pared by 6 bases and J by 1 base, with 17 bases of the junction left unmatched. Germline-derived CDR1 and CDR2 are MNHNS and SASEGT. CDR3 sequence reads: CASRGTVSPKGFQETQYF. Here the CDR3 DNA reads TGTGCCAGCAGGGGGACAGTCTCCCCTAAAGGTTTCCAAGAGACCCAGTACTTC.